Shown below are 2 T cell receptor beta chains from a single sample sequenced in a study of blood T cells in healthy people across ages. For the second PCR, which ran for about 6 to 11 cycles, a sample-barcoded 5' primer and a J-beta primer mix were used. TCRdb fed the 5' RACE reads into MiXCR, producing one record per CDR3 protein. The profile shows around 900,000 distinct CDR3 sequences, about 53% of them singletons. The sequencing sample was made of blood. All receptors come from a woman aged 55-69 years in good health.

This clonotype has a handful of counts. The chain links TRBV10-3 to TRBJ2-3, with unresolved D. Trimming took off 11 bases at V and 0 bases at J, with 6 bases between the two ends. CDR3 length: 11 amino acids. Germline lookup yields CDR1 ENHRY and CDR2 SYGVKD. The CDR3 DNA follows: TGTGCCCTGGGGAGCACAGATACGCAGTATTTT. Translated, it gives CALGSTDTQYF.

The rearrangement uses TRBV6-4 and TRBJ2-1; possibly TRBD2 for D (7 bases). V was clipped by 1 base and J by 1 base, with 11 bases between them. Germline assignment: CDR1 MRHNA and CDR2 SNTAGT. CDR3 size: 16 residues. CDR3 bases: TGTGCCAGCAGTGACTTAGGGGGGGGGTCCTACAATGAGCAGTTCTTC. This encodes CASSDLGGGSYNEQFF.